What follows are 27 T cell receptor beta chains derived from one specimen sequenced in a study of control samples from healthy donors and cancer patients. Method: immunoSEQ multiplex PCR; TCRdb's copy keeps in-frame clones and lacks some. The repertoire holds about 170,000 clones, roughly 90% seen once, with about 12% in the top ten. Sequenced sample: blood. These receptors were collected from a man aged 25-40 years in good health.

In this sample, this clone turned up once. J is TRBJ2-2 and V is TRBV5-1; maybe TRBD1 (5 bases). Germline assignment: CDR1 SGHRS and CDR2 YFSETQ. The CDR3 is made up of 15 amino acids. V was shortened by 1 base and J by 5 bases, with 12 bases between the two germline ends. The chain's CDR3 is CASSLSLQGTGELFF. The CDR3 bases are TGCGCCAGCAGCTTGAGCCTTCAGGGAACCGGGGAGCTGTTTTTT.

The chain has TRBV6-2 or TRBV6-3 and TRBJ2-7, with no clear D. The CDR3 has 13 residues. The germline V gene encodes CDR1 MNHEY and CDR2 SVGEGT. Trimming took off 0 bases at V and 4 bases at J, with 7 bases between the two ends. The CDR3 nucleotides read TGTGCCAGCAGTTACTCCGGTCTTTACGAGCAGTACTTC. This encodes CASSYSGLYEQYF.

This chain links TRBV19 with TRBJ2-1; D may be TRBD2 (6 bases). Germline CDR1 and CDR2: LNHDA and SQIVND (reference sequence). The length of the CDR3 is 16 residues. Trimming cost V 6 bases and J 2 bases, with 17 bases left between them. CDR3: CASSRTSGVPYNEQFF. CDR3 bases: TGTGCCAGTAGCAGAACCTCGGGAGTACCCTACAATGAGCAGTTCTTC.

V and J are TRBV15 and TRBJ2-5, with 8 positions matching TRBD1. There are 12 residues in the CDR3. Germline assignment: CDR1 LNHNV and CDR2 YYDKDF (reference sequence). J gave up 5 bases and V 5 bases, and 1 base lay outside the gene matches. The CDR3 here is CATSRQGETQYF. CDR3 DNA: TGTGCCACCAGCCGACAGGGGGAGACCCAGTACTTC.

V and J are TRBV6-5 and TRBJ2-7; 9 positions match TRBD2. Germline V gene sequence: CDR1 MNHEY, CDR2 SVGAGI. This CDR3 has 15 residues. V dropped 8 bases and J dropped 5; count of bases not matched to a gene: 13. The CDR3 loop reads CASLLGRGGVNEQYF. CDR3 nucleotides: TGTGCCAGCCTCTTGGGGCGGGGGGGGGTCAACGAGCAGTACTTC.

The table lists this clone with a few counts. The chain is built from TRBV5-6 and TRBJ1-3, with D uncertain. The CDR3 has 15 residues. With 4 bases removed from V and 1 base from J, the gap between germline ends came to 12 bases. Germline V gene sequence: CDR1 SGHDT, CDR2 YYEEEE. In DNA form, the CDR3 reads TGTGCCAGCAGCCCCCGTAGTAGGTCTGGAAACACCATATATTTT. Protein: CASSPRSRSGNTIYF.

The V gene is TRBV6-1, the J gene TRBJ1-2; D gene uncertain. The CDR3 is made up of 14 amino acids. Trimming pared 2 bases from V and 8 bases from J, leaving 15 bases between. Per germline, CDR1 MNHNS and CDR2 SASEGT. The CDR3 protein is CASSEWGGGYGYTF. The CDR3 bases are TGTGCCAGCAGTGAATGGGGAGGCGGTTACGGCTACACCTTC.

The genes are TRBV24-1 and TRBJ2-3, with D perhaps TRBD1 or TRBD2 (5 bases each). Germline assignment: CDR1 KGHDR and CDR2 SFDVKD. This CDR3 has 16 amino acids. Trimming pared 3 bases from V and 3 bases from J, leaving 15 bases between. The CDR3 coding sequence is TGTGCCACCAGTGATGAAGGGACCCGTAAAACAGATACGCAGTATTTT. Residues: CATSDEGTRKTDTQYF.

The rearrangement joins TRBV13 to TRBJ1-1; D is undetermined. Germline loops: CDR1 PRHDT, CDR2 FYEKMQ (reference sequence). With 0 bases removed from V and 4 bases from J, the gap between germline ends came to 6 bases. The CDR3 totals 13 residues. The CDR3 sequence: CASSLGGGTEAFF. The CDR3 bases are TGTGCCAGCAGCTTAGGCGGAGGCACTGAAGCTTTCTTT.

The J gene is TRBJ2-1, the V gene TRBV12-3 or TRBV12-4; D ambiguous. Deletions cut 2 bases from V and 9 bases from J, with 11 bases between. The CDR3 has 13 residues. This CDR3 reads CASSLSGGSEQFF. The CDR3 nucleotides read TGTGCCAGCAGTTTATCCGGTGGAAGTGAGCAGTTCTTC.

CDR3 loop: CASRRDNSRTGELFF. CDR3 nucleotides: TGTGCCAGCCGCCGGGACAATTCTCGGACCGGGGAGCTGTTTTTT. The chain links TRBV7-3 to TRBJ2-2; possibly TRBD1 for D (6 bases). The CDR3 loop spans 15 amino acids. From germline, CDR1 is SGHTA and CDR2 FQGTGA. V lost 8 bases and J lost 5, with 18 bases in between.

The chain couples TRBV13 to TRBJ2-3; TRBD2 agrees at 11 bases. J gave up 3 bases and V 0 bases, and 11 bases lay outside the gene matches. The CDR3 has 19 residues. Germline CDR1 reads PRHDT; CDR2 reads FYEKMQ (reference sequence). DNA of the CDR3: TGTGCCAGCAGCTTAGGCGGGGTAGCGGGGGGGCAGTCGACAGATACGCAGTATTTT. As protein: CASSLGGVAGGQSTDTQYF.

The chain has TRBV4-1 and TRBJ2-1, with TRBD1 matching 9 bases. Per the germline V gene, CDR1 is MGHRA and CDR2 is YSYEKL. This CDR3 region has 13 residues. With V trimmed by 4 bases and J by 7 bases, 2 bases remained unmatched. The CDR3, as DNA: TGCGCCAGCAGCCGAGACAGGGGGAATGAGCAGTTCTTC. Translated: CASSRDRGNEQFF.

The chain has TRBV7-2 and TRBJ2-1; 7 positions agree with TRBD2. CDR1 is SGHTA and CDR2 is FQGNSA in the germline V gene. This CDR3 spans 15 amino acids. Trimming at V came to 2 bases and at J to 7 bases, leaving 8 bases not matched to a gene. CDR3 region: CASSLSAGVGNEQFF. Written as DNA, the CDR3 is TGTGCCAGCAGCTTATCGGCGGGAGTAGGGAATGAGCAGTTCTTC. The whole variable domain, filled in from reference TRBV7-2 and TRBJ2-1, reads GAGVSQSPSNKVTEKGKDVELRCDPISGHTALYWYRQSLGQGLEFLIYFQGNSAPDKSGLPSDRFSAERTGGSVSTLTIQRTQQEDSAVYLCASSLSAGVGNEQFFGPGTRLTVL.

The V and J genes are TRBV12-2 and TRBJ1-1; the table's D gene call, TRBD1, was not cross checked with the DNA. TRBV12-2 constitutes a pseudogene. There are 17 residues in the CDR3. The CDR3 sequence: CASRFKRTPPSCAEAFF. In nucleotides, the CDR3 is TGTGCAAGTCGCTTTAAGAGGACACCCCCCTCCTGCGCTGAAGCTTTCTTT.

The chain recombines TRBV6-5 with TRBJ1-2, with 11 bases fitting TRBD1. Per the germline V gene, CDR1 is MNHEY and CDR2 is SVGAGI. The CDR3 consists of 13 residues. With 1 base clipped from V and 8 bases from J, the junction kept 0 bases outside the gene matches. The CDR3 bases are TGTGCCAGCAGTTACTGGGACAGGGGGGGCTACACCTTC. This gives the protein CASSYWDRGGYTF.

The chain uses TRBV3-1 (or the pseudogene TRBV3-2) and TRBJ2-1; D remains ambiguous. The length of the CDR3 is 15 residues. Germline V gene data show CDR1 as LGHDT and CDR2 as YNNKEL (reference sequence). The ends were cut back, 0 bases at V and 7 bases at J, with 13 bases in the middle. The DNA of the CDR3 is TGTGCCAGCAGCCAAGAAGGAACGTATATGAATGAGCAGTTCTTC. It is translated as CASSQEGTYMNEQFF.

This rearrangement joins TRBV25-1 to TRBJ2-2; D ambiguous. Trimming took 6 bases from V and 4 from J, leaving 12 bases between them. This CDR3 spans 14 amino acids. Germline loops: CDR1 MGHDK, CDR2 SYGVNS. In DNA form, the CDR3 reads TGTGCCAGCAGGCGCTCAGGTTCCACCGGGGAGCTGTTTTTT. Translation: CASRRSGSTGELFF.

V and J are TRBV7-6 and TRBJ1-1; D is undetermined. Germline V lookup: CDR1 SGHVS, CDR2 FNYEAQ. Trimming shortened V by 5 bases and J by 3 bases, and 25 bases separated the two germline ends. CDR3 length: 18 amino acids. The CDR3: CASSPRPLARGGHTEAFF. The DNA of the CDR3 is TGTGCCAGCAGCCCGCGGCCGTTGGCCCGAGGAGGGCACACTGAAGCTTTCTTT. The variable domain in full, completed from reference TRBV7-6 and TRBJ1-1, reads GAGVSQSPRYKVTKRGQDVALRCDPISGHVSLYWYRQALGQGPEFLTYFNYEAQQDKSGLPNDRFSAERPEGSISTLTIQRTEQRDSAMYRCASSPRPLARGGHTEAFFGQGTRLTVV.

This sequence joins TRBV5-1 and TRBJ2-7, with D possibly being TRBD1 (6 bases). The CDR3 runs to 14 residues. Germline CDR1 and CDR2: SGHRS and YFSETQ. V was pared by 4 bases and J by 4 bases, with 15 bases between. The CDR3 here is CASSVAGDEYEQYF. The CDR3 DNA follows: TGCGCCAGCAGCGTAGCAGGGGATGAGTACGAGCAGTACTTC.

The chain couples TRBV24-1 to TRBJ2-3; tentatively, D is TRBD2 (6 bases). This CDR3 contains 14 residues. Trimming took 4 bases from V and 4 from J, leaving 11 bases between them. Germline CDR1 is KGHDR and CDR2 is SFDVKD. CDR3 protein: CATSEAGLSDTQYF. CDR3 bases: TGTGCCACCAGTGAGGCGGGACTTTCAGATACGCAGTATTTT.

This chain links TRBV28 with TRBJ2-5; D unclear. This CDR3 has 14 amino acids. The ends were cut back, 8 bases at V and 1 base at J, with 14 bases in the middle. Germline V lookup: CDR1 MDHEN, CDR2 SYDVKM. CDR3 coding DNA: TGTGCCAGCTGCTATTTGGGGTCCCAAGAGACCCAGTACTTC. Its translation: CASCYLGSQETQYF.

The rearrangement joins TRBV6-5 to TRBJ1-5; D possibly corresponds to TRBD1 (6 bases). The V end lost 7 bases, the J end lost 10 bases, and 17 bases lay between the germline ends. Per the germline V gene, CDR1 is MNHEY and CDR2 is SVGAGI. The CDR3 loop spans 13 amino acids. CDR3 protein: CASKGGTASPQHF. For the CDR3, the DNA is TGTGCCAGCAAAGGGGGAACAGCGAGCCCCCAGCATTTT.

The chain employs TRBV5-8 and TRBJ2-1; 7 bases are shared with TRBD1. V lost 5 bases and J lost 5; bases outside the gene matches: 7. This CDR3 has 14 amino acids. Germline CDR1 SGHTS, CDR2 YDEGEE. CDR3 sequence: CASRSGQPNNEQFF. Here the CDR3 DNA reads TGTGCCAGCAGGTCGGGACAGCCTAACAATGAGCAGTTCTTC. Filled out from reference TRBV5-8 and TRBJ2-1, the complete variable domain reads EAGVTQSPTHLIKTRGQQATLRCSPISGHTSVYWYQQALGLGLQFLLWYDEGEERNRGNFPPRFSGRQFPNYSSELNVNALELEDSALYLCASRSGQPNNEQFFGPGTRLTVL.

The genes are TRBV5-8 and TRBJ2-2, with D possibly called TRBD1 or TRBD2 (6 bases each). This CDR3 spans 17 amino acids. V was cut by 3 bases and J by 5 bases, with 20 bases left in between. The germline CDR1 and CDR2 sequences are SGHTS and YDEGEE. Written as DNA, the CDR3 is TGTGCCAGCAGCTATAATACGGGGGCTAGAAAAACCGGGGAGCTGTTTTTT. This codes for CASSYNTGARKTGELFF. The entire variable domain, with the rest obtained from reference TRBV5-8 and TRBJ2-2, is as follows: EAGVTQSPTHLIKTRGQQATLRCSPISGHTSVYWYQQALGLGLQFLLWYDEGEERNRGNFPPRFSGRQFPNYSSELNVNALELEDSALYLCASSYNTGARKTGELFFGEGSRLTVL.

This clone was detected only a few times. The rearrangement uses TRBV18 and TRBJ1-1, with a tentative D call TRBD1 (5 bases). Germline CDR1 reads KGHSH; CDR2 reads LQKENI. V shed 3 bases and J shed 4 bases, with 9 bases lying between them. CDR3 length: 13 residues. In DNA form, the CDR3 reads TGTGCCAGCTCACCTCGGGACGTCACTGAAGCTTTCTTT. Its translation is CASSPRDVTEAFF.

This clone was picked up one time. The gene calls are TRBV4-2 and TRBJ2-6, with TRBD1 as a possible D gene (5 bases). Trimming shortened V by 6 bases and J by 1 base, and 7 bases separated the two germline ends. Looked up from germline, CDR1 is LGHNA and CDR2 is YNFKEQ. The CDR3 contains 14 residues. The CDR3 here is CASSPGSGANVLTF. The CDR3 DNA follows: TGTGCCAGCAGTCCAGGGTCTGGGGCCAACGTCCTGACTTTC.